The 4 T cell receptor beta chains in this list originate from one sample, sequenced in a study of OX40 agonist ivuxolimab in advanced cancers. Profiled with immunoSEQ multiplex PCR; TCRdb holds only in-frame clones, not every one. This sample yields around 57,000 clones, of which approximately 90% are seen a single time; 23% belongs to the top ten. Sequencing was performed on CD4+ or CD8+ T cells sorted from blood, taken in a trial of the OX40 agonist ivuxolimab. The source of these receptors is an adult with an advanced solid tumor such as melanoma, head and neck, liver or kidney cancer.

This clone was counted a few times. The CDR3 sequence is CASGYNQETQYF. The CDR3 DNA is TGTGCCAGCGGATACAACCAAGAGACCCAGTACTTC. V is TRBV25-1 and J is TRBJ2-5, with D hard to call. Germline loops: CDR1 MGHDK, CDR2 SYGVNS. V lost 8 bases, J lost 0 bases, and 7 bases lay in between. The CDR3 spans 12 residues.

In the case of this clone: Other DNA sequences in this specimen translate into the identical CDR3. The chain carries TRBV27 and TRBJ1-5; D unresolved. The germline V gene has CDR1 MNHEY and CDR2 SMNVEV (reference sequence). Trimming stripped 3 bases from V and 1 base from J, with 7 bases between. The CDR3 is made up of 14 amino acids. The CDR3 region is CASSFSGSNQPQHF. CDR3 sequence (DNA): TGTGCCAGCAGTTTTAGTGGGAGCAATCAGCCCCAGCATTTT.

This rearrangement joins TRBV19 to TRBJ2-3, with D tentatively TRBD1 (7 bases). Germline V gene sequence: CDR1 LNHDA, CDR2 SQIVND (reference sequence). The CDR3 is made up of 17 amino acids. V dropped 5 bases and J dropped 3 bases, with 21 bases sitting between them. CDR3 bases: TGTGCCAGTAGTGTGGAGGGGGCGCTTGAGGCAACAGATACGCAGTATTTT. This translates into CASSVEGALEATDTQYF.

The V and J genes are TRBV9 and TRBJ2-2; D is perhaps TRBD2 (7 bases). The CDR3 has 15 amino acids. Trimming removed 4 bases from V and 4 bases from J, with 14 bases in between. From germline, CDR1 is SGDLS and CDR2 YYNGEE. The CDR3 DNA is TGTGCCAGCAGCCCCTTGGGGGGGGCCACCGGGGAGCTGTTTTTT. Amino acid sequence: CASSPLGGATGELFF.